Listed below are T cell receptor beta chains from one sample, sequenced in a study of cytomegalovirus exposure and HLA in healthy donors. Only in-frame clones appear in the TCRdb table, and some are missing; sequencing was by immunoSEQ multiplex PCR. Counted here are approximately 82,000 clones, around 92% occurring once; the ten biggest clones make up 0.65% to 0.7%. Sequenced material: PBMCs. The receptors come from a man aged 18 to 29 in good health and CMV-seronegative. Each CDR3 is given with its conserved first and last residue. The D gene is left open where the match is weak. Clone size appears in some rows only: once, few, many, or a class for an expanded clone.

>TRBJ2-5|TRBV7-2|-|TRBD2
CASSLDRAGVETQYF
TGTGCCAGCAGCTTAGATCGAGCGGGGGTCGAGACCCAGTACTTC
>TRBJ2-2|TRBV5-1|once|-
CASSLTMGGELFF
TGCGCCAGCAGCTTGACTATGGGCGGGGAGCTGTTTTTT
>TRBJ2-5|TRBV25-1|-|TRBD1
CASYGDRGETQYF
TGTGCCAGCTACGGAGACAGGGGAGAGACCCAGTACTTC
>TRBJ2-2|TRBV30|once|-
CAWSALTAGELFF
TGTGCCTGGAGCGCCCTCACGGCCGGGGAGCTGTTTTTT
>TRBJ2-7|TRBV6-5|-|TRBD1
CASTKGQGSSDEQYF
TGTGCCAGCACCAAAGGACAGGGCTCGTCGGACGAGCAGTACTTC
>TRBJ1-2|TRBV5-1|once|-
CASSLVQGLYGYTF
TGCGCCAGCAGCTTAGTGCAGGGGCTCTATGGCTACACCTTC
>TRBJ2-3|TRBV9|once|TRBD2
CASSVGDSGGLADTQYF
TGTGCCAGCAGCGTAGGGGATAGCGGGGGACTAGCAGATACGCAGTATTTT
>TRBJ2-1|TRBV2|-|TRBD1
CASSVQRTGESEQFF
TGTGCCAGCAGTGTCCAAAGGACAGGGGAGAGTGAGCAGTTCTTC
>TRBJ2-1|TRBV6-4|-|-
CASSLSPSDANEQFF
TGTGCCAGCAGCCTATCACCTAGTGACGCCAATGAGCAGTTCTTC
>TRBJ2-7|TRBV30|-|TRBD1
CAWRTGGTYEQYF
TGTGCCTGGAGGACAGGGGGTACCTACGAGCAGTACTTC
>TRBJ1-3|TRBV6-1|-|-
CASLAYGNTIYF
TGTGCCAGCCTGGCTTACGGAAACACCATATATTTT
>TRBJ2-2|TRBV6-1|-|TRBD1
CASSDRDRNTGELFF
TGTGCCAGCAGCGACAGGGATAGGAACACCGGGGAGCTGTTTTTT
>TRBJ1-1|TRBV5-6|-|TRBD1
CASSLRRTGGEAFF
TGTGCCAGCAGCTTGCGACGTACAGGGGGCGAAGCTTTCTTT
>TRBJ2-5|TRBV30|-|-
CAWSEDNSPETQYF
TGTGCCTGGAGTGAGGACAATAGCCCCGAGACCCAGTACTTC
>TRBJ2-3|TRBV6-4|-|TRBD2
CASSQAGELTDTQYF
TGTGCCAGCAGCCAGGCGGGAGAGCTCACAGATACGCAGTATTTT
>TRBJ2-1|TRBV4-2|-|TRBD2
CASSLRLAGGHNEQFF
TGTGCCAGCAGCCTAAGACTAGCGGGAGGCCACAATGAGCAGTTCTTC
>TRBJ1-2|TRBV7-2|-|-
CASSLLDSSPYGYTF
TGTGCCAGCAGCCTACTGGATAGCTCACCCTATGGCTACACCTTC
>TRBJ2-5|TRBV4-3|-|-
CASSQGRETQYF
TGCGCCAGCAGCCAGGGGCGAGAGACCCAGTACTTC
>TRBJ2-6|TRBV18|-|-
CASSPSRRSSGANVLTF
TGTGCCAGCTCACCATCTAGAAGGAGCTCTGGGGCCAACGTCCTGACTTTC
>TRBJ2-1|TRBV19|-|TRBD2
CASRLAGTYNEQFF
TGTGCCAGTAGGCTAGCGGGCACCTACAATGAGCAGTTCTTC
>TRBJ2-3|TRBV6-5|-|TRBD2
CASSFSSGGLGDTQYF
TGTGCCAGCAGTTTTTCTAGCGGGGGGCTAGGAGATACGCAGTATTTT
>TRBJ2-4|TRBV7-6|-|TRBD1
CASSQGQENIQYF
TGTGCCAGCAGCCAAGGACAGGAAAACATTCAGTACTTC
>TRBJ2-2|TRBV19|-|TRBD1
CASSATGTGELFF
TGTGCCAGTAGTGCGACAGGGACCGGGGAGCTGTTTTTT
>TRBJ1-2|TRBV18|few|TRBD1
CASSPDRDYGYTF
TGTGCCAGCTCTCCGGACAGGGACTATGGCTACACCTTC
>TRBJ2-3|TRBV6-4|-|-
CASSDSTDGGTQYF
TGTGCCAGCAGTGACTCAACGGACGGGGGTACGCAGTATTTT
>TRBJ1-3|TRBV5-1|-|TRBD1
CASSLLGDSSGNTIYF
TGCGCCAGCAGCTTGCTGGGGGACAGCTCTGGAAACACCATATATTTT
>TRBJ2-1|TRBV4-3|-|TRBD2
CASSQVGTGGPGNEQFF
TGCGCCAGCAGCCAAGTCGGTACGGGAGGGCCGGGGAATGAGCAGTTCTTC
>TRBJ1-2|TRBV15|-|TRBD1
CATSRDGQGARGYTF
TGTGCCACCAGCAGAGATGGACAGGGGGCGCGAGGCTACACCTTC
>TRBJ1-2|TRBV6-6|-|-
CASSYEFRPYGYTF
TGTGCCAGCAGTTACGAATTCAGGCCCTATGGCTACACCTTC
>TRBJ1-2|TRBV23-1|-|-
CASSQSWQGGKNYGYTF
TGCGCCAGCAGTCAATCGTGGCAGGGAGGAAAAAACTATGGCTACACCTTC
>TRBJ1-2|TRBV9|-|-
CASSVVKTGHGYTF
TGTGCCAGCAGCGTAGTGAAGACAGGCCATGGCTACACCTTC
>TRBJ2-7|TRBV7-9|-|-
CASGIEQGAYEQYF
TGTGCCAGCGGCATCGAGCAGGGCGCCTACGAGCAGTACTTC
>TRBJ2-5|TRBV9|-|-
CASSEGGIQETQYF
TGTGCCAGCAGCGAAGGAGGAATACAAGAGACCCAGTACTTC
>TRBJ2-4|TRBV11-3|-|-
CASSLAPSEDIQYF
TGTGCCAGCAGCTTAGCGCCTAGCGAAGACATTCAGTACTTC
>TRBJ2-7|TRBV7-3|-|TRBD1
CASSPGTGTYEQYF
TGTGCCAGCAGTCCCGGGACAGGGACCTACGAGCAGTACTTC
>TRBJ2-7|TRBV6-5|-|-
CATHGGIYEQYF
TGTGCCACCCATGGCGGGATTTACGAGCAGTACTTC
>TRBJ2-3|TRBV6-4|few|-
CASSDSSAGTQYF
TGTGCCAGCAGTGACTCCTCAGCGGGTACGCAGTATTTT
>TRBJ1-1|TRBV11-2|-|TRBD1
CASSLNRGRHQF
TGTGCCAGCAGCCTCAACAGGGGTCGACACCAATTT
>TRBJ1-5|TRBV7-2|-|-
CASSLGGGYQPQHF
TGTGCCAGCAGCTTAGGCGGGGGGTATCAGCCCCAGCATTTT
>TRBJ2-7|TRBV15|-|-
CATSREGVQYF
TGTGCCACCAGCAGAGAGGGAGTGCAGTACTTC
>TRBJ2-1|TRBV14|-|TRBD2
CASSHRAGGRPPPYNEQFF
TGTGCCAGCAGCCACAGGGCGGGCGGGAGGCCTCCCCCTTACAATGAGCAGTTCTTC
>TRBJ1-2|TRBV30|-|-
CAWSLIGGYGYTF
TGTGCCTGGAGTCTAATCGGGGGCTATGGCTACACCTTC
>TRBJ2-3|TRBV7-2|-|-
CASSPLVNTDTQYF
TGTGCCAGCAGCCCCCTAGTAAACACAGATACGCAGTATTTT
>TRBJ2-7|TRBV9|-|TRBD2
CASSALAGSSYEQYF
TGTGCCAGCAGCGCACTAGCGGGGAGCTCCTACGAGCAGTACTTC